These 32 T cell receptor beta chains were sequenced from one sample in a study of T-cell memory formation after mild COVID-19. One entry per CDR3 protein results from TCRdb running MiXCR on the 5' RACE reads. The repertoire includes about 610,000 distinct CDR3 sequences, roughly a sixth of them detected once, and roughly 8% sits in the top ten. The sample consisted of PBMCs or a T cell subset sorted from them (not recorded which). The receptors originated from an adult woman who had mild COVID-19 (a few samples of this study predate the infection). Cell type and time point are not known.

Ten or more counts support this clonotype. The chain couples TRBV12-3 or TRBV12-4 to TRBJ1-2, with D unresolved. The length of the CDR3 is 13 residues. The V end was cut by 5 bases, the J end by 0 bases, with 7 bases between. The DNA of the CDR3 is TGTGCCAGCAGTAGGGTTTCTAACTATGGCTACACCTTC. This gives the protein CASSRVSNYGYTF.

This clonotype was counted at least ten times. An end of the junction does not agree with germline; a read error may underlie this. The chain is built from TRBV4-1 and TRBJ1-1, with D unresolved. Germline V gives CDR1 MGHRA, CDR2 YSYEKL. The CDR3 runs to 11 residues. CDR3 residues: CASSQGPEAFF. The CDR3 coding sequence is TGTGCCAGCAGTCAAGGACCTGAAGCTTTCTTT.

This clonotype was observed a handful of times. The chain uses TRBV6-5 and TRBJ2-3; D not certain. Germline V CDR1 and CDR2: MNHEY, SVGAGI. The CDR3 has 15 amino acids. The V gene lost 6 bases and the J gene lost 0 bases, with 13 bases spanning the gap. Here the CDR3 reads CASSRDGSSTDTQYF. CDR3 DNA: TGTGCCAGCAGCCGCGACGGGTCTAGCACAGATACGCAGTATTTT.

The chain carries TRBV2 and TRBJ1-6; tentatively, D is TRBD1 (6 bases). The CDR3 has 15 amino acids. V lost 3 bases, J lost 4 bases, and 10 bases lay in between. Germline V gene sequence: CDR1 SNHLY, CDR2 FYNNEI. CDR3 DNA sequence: TGTGCCAGCAGTGAGGGGGCACCTTATAATTCACCCCTCCACTTT. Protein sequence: CASSEGAPYNSPLHF.

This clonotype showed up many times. This CDR3 reads CASSYRGGTGEAFF. Written as DNA, the CDR3 is TGTGCCAGCAGCTACAGGGGAGGAACAGGTGAAGCTTTCTTT. The chain joins TRBV12-3 or TRBV12-4 to TRBJ1-1, with TRBD1 matching over 7 bases. Losses at the gene ends were 6 bases for V and 7 bases for J; bases not matched to a gene: 11. The CDR3 consists of 14 residues.

The DNA for the CDR3 is TGCAGTGCTAGTGGTCCGGAGCCACTCGAGCTGTTTTTT. This gives the protein CSASGPEPLELFF. This chain connects TRBV20-1 to TRBJ2-2; D ambiguous. This CDR3 comprises 13 residues. Germline V gene data show CDR1 as DFQATT and CDR2 as SNEGSKA (reference sequence). Trimming removed 3 bases at V and 11 bases at J, with 16 bases between.

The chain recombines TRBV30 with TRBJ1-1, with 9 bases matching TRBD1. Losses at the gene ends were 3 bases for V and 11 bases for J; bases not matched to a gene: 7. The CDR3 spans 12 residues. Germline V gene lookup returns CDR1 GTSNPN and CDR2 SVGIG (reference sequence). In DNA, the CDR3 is TGTGCCTGGAGGCTTGGACAGGGGAGGGCTTTCTTT. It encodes CAWRLGQGRAFF.

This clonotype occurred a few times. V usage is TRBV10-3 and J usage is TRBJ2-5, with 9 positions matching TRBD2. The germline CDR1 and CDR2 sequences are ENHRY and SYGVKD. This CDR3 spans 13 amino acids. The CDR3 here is CAAASGGRETQYF. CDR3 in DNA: TGTGCAGCAGCGAGCGGGGGGCGGGAGACCCAGTACTTC.

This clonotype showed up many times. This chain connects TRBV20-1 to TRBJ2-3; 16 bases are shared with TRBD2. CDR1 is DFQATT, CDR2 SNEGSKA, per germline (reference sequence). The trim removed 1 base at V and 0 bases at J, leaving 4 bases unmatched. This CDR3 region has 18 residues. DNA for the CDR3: TGCAGTGCTAGAGTGGGGACTAGCGGGGGGGCTAGCACAGATACGCAGTATTTT. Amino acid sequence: CSARVGTSGGASTDTQYF.

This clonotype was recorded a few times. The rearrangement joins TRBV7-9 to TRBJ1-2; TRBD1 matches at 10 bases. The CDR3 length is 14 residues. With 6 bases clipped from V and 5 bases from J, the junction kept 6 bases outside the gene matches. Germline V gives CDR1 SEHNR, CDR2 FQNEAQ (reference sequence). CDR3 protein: CASRRVGQGYGYTF. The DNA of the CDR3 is TGTGCCAGCAGGAGGGTGGGACAGGGGTATGGCTACACCTTC.

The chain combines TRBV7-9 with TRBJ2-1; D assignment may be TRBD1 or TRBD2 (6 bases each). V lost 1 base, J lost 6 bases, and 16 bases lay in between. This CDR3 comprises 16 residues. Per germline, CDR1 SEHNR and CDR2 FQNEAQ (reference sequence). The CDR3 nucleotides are TGTGCCAGCAGCTTAGGTCCCGGGGGCGGGGTCAATGAGCAGTTCTTC. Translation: CASSLGPGGGVNEQFF.

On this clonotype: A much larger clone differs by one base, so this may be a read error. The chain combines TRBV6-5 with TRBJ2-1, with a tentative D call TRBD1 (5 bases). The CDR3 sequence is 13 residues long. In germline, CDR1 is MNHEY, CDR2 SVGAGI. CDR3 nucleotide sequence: TGTGCCAGCAGGAAGAAAGGGGTCAATGAGAAGTTCTTC. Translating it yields CASRKKGVNEKFF.

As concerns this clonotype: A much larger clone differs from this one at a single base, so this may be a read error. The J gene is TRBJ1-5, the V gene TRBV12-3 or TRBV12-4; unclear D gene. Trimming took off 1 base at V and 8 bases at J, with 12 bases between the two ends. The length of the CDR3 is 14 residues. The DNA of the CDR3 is TGTGCCAGCAGTTTAGTTGAGGGCGATAAGCCCCAGCATTTT. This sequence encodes CASSLVEGDKPQHF.

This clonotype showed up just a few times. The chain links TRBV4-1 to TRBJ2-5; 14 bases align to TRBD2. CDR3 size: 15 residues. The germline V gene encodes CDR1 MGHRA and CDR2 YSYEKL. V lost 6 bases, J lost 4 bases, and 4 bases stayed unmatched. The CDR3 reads CASRPGTSGGETQYF. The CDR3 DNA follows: TGCGCCAGCAGACCTGGGACTAGCGGGGGAGAGACCCAGTACTTC.

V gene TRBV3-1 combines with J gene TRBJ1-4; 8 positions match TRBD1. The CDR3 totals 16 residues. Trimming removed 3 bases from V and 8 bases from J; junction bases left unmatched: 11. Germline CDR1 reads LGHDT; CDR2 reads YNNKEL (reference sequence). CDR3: CASSHPTGTGDEKLFF. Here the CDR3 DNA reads TGTGCCAGCAGCCACCCCACCGGGACAGGAGACGAAAAACTGTTTTTT. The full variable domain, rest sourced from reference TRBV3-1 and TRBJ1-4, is DTAVSQTPKYLVTQMGNDKSIKCEQNLGHDTMYWYKQDSKKFLKIMFSYNNKELIINETVPNRFSPKSPDKAHLNLHINSLELGDSAVYFCASSHPTGTGDEKLFFGSGTQLSVL.

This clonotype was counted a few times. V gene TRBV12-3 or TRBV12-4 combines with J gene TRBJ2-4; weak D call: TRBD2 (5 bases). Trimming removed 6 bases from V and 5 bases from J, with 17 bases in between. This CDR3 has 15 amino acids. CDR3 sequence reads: CASSPDSLTQNIQYF. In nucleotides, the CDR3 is TGTGCCAGCAGCCCGGACTCGCTGACACAAAACATTCAGTACTTC.

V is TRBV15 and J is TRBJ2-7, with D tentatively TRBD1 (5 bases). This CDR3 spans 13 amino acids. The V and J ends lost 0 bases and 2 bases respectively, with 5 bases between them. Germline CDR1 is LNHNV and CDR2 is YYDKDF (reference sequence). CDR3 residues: CATSREGPYEQYF. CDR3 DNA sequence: TGTGCCACCAGCAGAGAGGGGCCCTACGAGCAGTACTTC.

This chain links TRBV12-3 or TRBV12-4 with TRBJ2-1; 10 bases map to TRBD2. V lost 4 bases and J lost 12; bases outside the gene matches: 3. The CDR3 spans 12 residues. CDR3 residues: CASSYRLAGQFF. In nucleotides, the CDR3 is TGTGCCAGCAGTTATCGACTAGCGGGGCAGTTCTTC.

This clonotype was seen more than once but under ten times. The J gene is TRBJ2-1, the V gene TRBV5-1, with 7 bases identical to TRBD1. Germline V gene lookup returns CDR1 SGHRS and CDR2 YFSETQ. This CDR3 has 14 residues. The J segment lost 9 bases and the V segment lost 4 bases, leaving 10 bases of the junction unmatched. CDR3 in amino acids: CASSASTGKAEQFF. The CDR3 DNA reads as TGCGCCAGCAGCGCGTCGACAGGGAAGGCTGAGCAGTTCTTC.

CDR3 nucleotide sequence: TGTGCCAGCAGTTTGGTTCAGGGAGCAAGGGGTGAGCAGTTCTTC. Encoded protein: CASSLVQGARGEQFF. The V and J genes are TRBV12-3 or TRBV12-4 and TRBJ2-1; D tentatively fits TRBD1 or TRBD2 (5 bases each). V lost 3 bases and J 9 bases, leaving 18 bases between the germline ends. This CDR3 spans 15 amino acids.

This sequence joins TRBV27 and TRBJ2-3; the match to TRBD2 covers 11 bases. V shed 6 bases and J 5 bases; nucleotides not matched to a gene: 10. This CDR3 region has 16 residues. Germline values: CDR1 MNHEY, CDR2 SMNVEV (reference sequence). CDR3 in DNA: TGTGCCAGCAGACCCAGACTAGCGGGATTCAGAGATACGCAGTATTTT. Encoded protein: CASRPRLAGFRDTQYF.

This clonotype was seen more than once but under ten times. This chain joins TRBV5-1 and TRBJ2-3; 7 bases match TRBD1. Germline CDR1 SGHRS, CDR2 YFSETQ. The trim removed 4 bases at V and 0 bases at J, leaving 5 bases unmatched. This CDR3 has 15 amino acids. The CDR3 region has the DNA TGCGCCAGCAGCATACAGGGGACGAGCACAGATACGCAGTATTTT. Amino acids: CASSIQGTSTDTQYF.

The CDR3 protein is CASRDGLAGEKSNEQFF. The CDR3 DNA sequence: TGTGCCAGCAGGGACGGACTAGCGGGAGAAAAGAGTAATGAGCAGTTCTTC. The chain employs TRBV6-6 and TRBJ2-1, with 13 bases lining up with TRBD2. From germline, CDR1 is MNHNY and CDR2 SVGAGI (reference sequence). The CDR3 runs to 17 residues. With 6 bases clipped from V and 7 bases from J, the junction kept 12 bases outside the gene matches.

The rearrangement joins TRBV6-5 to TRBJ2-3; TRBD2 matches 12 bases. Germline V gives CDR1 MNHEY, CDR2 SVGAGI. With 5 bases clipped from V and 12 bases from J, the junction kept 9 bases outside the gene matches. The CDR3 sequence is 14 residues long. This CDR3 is CASSRTSGAGFQYF. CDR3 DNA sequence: TGTGCCAGCAGTCGGACTAGCGGGGCCGGTTTTCAGTATTTT.

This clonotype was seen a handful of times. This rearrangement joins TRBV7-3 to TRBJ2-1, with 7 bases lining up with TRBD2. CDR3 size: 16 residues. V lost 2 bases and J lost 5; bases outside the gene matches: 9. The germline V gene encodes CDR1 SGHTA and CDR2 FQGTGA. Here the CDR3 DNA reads TGTGCCAGCAGCTTAGGCCGGCCGGGGGGAAACAATGAGCAGTTCTTC. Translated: CASSLGRPGGNNEQFF.

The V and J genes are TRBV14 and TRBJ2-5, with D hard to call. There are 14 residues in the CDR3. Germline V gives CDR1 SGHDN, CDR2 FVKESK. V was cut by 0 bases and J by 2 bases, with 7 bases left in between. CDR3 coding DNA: TGTGCCAGCAGCCAAGACTACGGTCAAGAGACCCAGTACTTC. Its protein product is CASSQDYGQETQYF.

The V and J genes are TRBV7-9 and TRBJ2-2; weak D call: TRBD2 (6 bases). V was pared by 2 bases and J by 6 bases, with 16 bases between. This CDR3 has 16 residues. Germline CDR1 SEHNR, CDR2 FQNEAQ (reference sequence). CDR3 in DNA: TGTGCCAGCAGCTTATTAGCGGTGGTGTTGGCCGGGGAGCTGTTTTTT. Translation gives CASSLLAVVLAGELFF.

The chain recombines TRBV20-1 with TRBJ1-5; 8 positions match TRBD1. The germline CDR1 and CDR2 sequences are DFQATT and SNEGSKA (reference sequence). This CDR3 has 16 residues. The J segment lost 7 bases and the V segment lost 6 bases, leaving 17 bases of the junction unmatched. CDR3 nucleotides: TGCAGTGCCAGTCATGCGGGACAGGTGGATTCGCAGCCCCAGCATTTT. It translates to CSASHAGQVDSQPQHF.

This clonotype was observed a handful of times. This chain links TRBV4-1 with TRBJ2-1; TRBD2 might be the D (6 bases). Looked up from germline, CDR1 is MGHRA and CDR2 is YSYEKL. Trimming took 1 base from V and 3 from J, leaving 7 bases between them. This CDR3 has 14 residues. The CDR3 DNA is TGCGCCAGCAGCCAAGTGGAGGGCTACAATGAGCAGTTCTTC. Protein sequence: CASSQVEGYNEQFF.

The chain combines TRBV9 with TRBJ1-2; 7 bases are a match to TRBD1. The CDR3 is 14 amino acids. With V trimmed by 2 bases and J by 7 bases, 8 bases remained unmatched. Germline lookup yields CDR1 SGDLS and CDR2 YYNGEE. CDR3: CASSVSGQEGGYTF. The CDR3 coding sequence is TGTGCCAGCAGCGTTTCCGGACAGGAGGGTGGCTACACCTTC.

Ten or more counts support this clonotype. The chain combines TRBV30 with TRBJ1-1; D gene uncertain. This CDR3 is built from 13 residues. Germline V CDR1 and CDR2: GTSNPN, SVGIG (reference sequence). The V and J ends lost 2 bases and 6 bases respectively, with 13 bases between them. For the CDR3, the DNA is TGTGCCTGGAGTAGGAGGGCAGGCGCTGAAGCTTTCTTT. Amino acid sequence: CAWSRRAGAEAFF.

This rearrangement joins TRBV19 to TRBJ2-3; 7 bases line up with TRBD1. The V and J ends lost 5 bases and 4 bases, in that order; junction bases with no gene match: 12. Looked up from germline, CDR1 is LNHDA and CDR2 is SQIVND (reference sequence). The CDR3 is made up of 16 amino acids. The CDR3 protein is CASSQTRTGRSDTQYF. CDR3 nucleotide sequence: TGTGCCAGTAGTCAAACCCGGACAGGACGATCAGATACGCAGTATTTT.